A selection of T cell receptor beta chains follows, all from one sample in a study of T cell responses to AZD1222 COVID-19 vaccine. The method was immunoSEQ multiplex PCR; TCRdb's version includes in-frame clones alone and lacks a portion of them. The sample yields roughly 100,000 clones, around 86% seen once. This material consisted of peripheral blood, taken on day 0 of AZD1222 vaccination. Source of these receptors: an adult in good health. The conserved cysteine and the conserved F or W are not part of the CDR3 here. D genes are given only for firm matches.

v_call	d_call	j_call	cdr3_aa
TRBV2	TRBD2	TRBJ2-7	ASSEGLADLYEQY
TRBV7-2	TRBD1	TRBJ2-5	ASSFWGQEGETQY
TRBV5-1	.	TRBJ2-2	ASSSGQNTGELF
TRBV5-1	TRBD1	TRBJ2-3	ASSLANRGADTQY
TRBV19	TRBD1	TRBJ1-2	ASRGQDFYGYT
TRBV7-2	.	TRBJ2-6	ASSLGSSGANVLT
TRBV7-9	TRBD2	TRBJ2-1	ASRDAGGSYNEQF
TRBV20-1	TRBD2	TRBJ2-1	TGGGEQF
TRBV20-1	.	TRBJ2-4	SASRLAKNIQY
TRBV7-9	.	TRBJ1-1	ASSRFSEAF
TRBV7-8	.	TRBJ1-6	ASSLEQGNSPLH
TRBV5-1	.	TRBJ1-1	ASSLEPGDTEAF
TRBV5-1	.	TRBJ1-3	ASSLGGTPNTIY
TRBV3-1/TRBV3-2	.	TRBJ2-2	ASSQAFSGGPTGELF
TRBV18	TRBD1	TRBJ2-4	ASAGGQDGNIQY
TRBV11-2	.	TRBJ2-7	ASRTLRDGRNEQY
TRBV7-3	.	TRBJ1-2	ASSSPGGRGYT
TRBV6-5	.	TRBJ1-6	ASSYSGDSPLH
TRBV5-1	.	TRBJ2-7	ASSFGQGDEQY
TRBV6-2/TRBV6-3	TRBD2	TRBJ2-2	ASSWAAGGPNTGELF
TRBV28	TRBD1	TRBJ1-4	ASSRQGHNEKLF
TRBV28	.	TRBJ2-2	ASGSGGGGELF
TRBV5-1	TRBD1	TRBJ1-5	ASSLGTGMSNQPQH
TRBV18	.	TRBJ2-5	ASSTRQAKETQY
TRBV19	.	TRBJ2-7	ASTGENYEQY
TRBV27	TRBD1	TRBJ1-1	ASSLTGGGTEAF
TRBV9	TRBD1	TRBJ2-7	ASSVGTEAYEQY
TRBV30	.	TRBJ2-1	AWSVWENEQF
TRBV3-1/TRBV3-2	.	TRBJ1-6	ASSQELRVGSPLH
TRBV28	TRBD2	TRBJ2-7	ASSYSTSGYEQY
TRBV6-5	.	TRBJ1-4	ASAFGQITNEKLF
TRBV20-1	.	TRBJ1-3	SASPRGGRGSGNTIY
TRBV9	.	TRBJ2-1	ASSVEADSYNEQF
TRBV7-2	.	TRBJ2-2	ASRQARTNTGELF
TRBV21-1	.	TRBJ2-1	ASSKDEGARTAGSYNEQF
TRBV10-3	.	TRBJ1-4	AISESELTNEKLF
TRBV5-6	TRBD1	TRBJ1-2	ASSSWTGEGYGYT
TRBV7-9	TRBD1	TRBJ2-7	ASSSLRDRGLSNEQY
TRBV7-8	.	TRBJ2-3	ASSLFLRGDTDTQY
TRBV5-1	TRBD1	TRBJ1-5	ASSPDRDQPQH
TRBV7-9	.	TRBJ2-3	ASSGTSTDTQY
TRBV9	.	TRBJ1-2	ASSRGDYGYT